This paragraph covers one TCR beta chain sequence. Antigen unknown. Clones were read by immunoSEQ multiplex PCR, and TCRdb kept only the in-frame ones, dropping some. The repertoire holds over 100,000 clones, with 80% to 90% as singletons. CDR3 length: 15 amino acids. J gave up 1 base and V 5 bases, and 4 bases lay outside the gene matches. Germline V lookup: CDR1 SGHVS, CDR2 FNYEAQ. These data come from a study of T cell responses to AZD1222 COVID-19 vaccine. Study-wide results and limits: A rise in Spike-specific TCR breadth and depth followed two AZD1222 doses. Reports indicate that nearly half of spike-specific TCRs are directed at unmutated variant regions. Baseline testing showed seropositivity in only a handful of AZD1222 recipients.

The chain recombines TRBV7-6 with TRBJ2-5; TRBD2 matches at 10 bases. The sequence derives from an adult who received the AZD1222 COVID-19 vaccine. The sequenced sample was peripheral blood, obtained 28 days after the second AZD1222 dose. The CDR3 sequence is CASSPLAGGQETQYF. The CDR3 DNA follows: TGTGCCAGCAGCCCTTTAGCGGGGGGCCAAGAGACCCAGTACTTC. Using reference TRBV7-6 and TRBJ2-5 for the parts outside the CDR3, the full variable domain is GAGVSQSPRYKVTKRGQDVALRCDPISGHVSLYWYRQALGQGPEFLTYFNYEAQQDKSGLPNDRFSAERPEGSISTLTIQRTEQRDSAMYRCASSPLAGGQETQYFGPGTRLLVL.